This T cell receptor beta chain derives from a study of immune evolution from preneoplasia to lung adenocarcinoma. Here immunoSEQ multiplex PCR was the method, and the copy in TCRdb shows in-frame clones only, minus some. The sample has tens of thousands of clones; roughly 80% are singletons. This CDR3 is 14 amino acids long. Germline assignment: CDR1 MNHNS and CDR2 SASEGT. Trimming took 8 bases from V and 2 from J; bases not matched to a gene: 6. Sample: FFPE invasive lung adenocarcinoma tissue. This receptor was taken from a person aged 55 to 75 with lung adenocarcinoma. This sequence joins TRBV6-1 and TRBJ2-7; 10 bases fit TRBD2. The CDR3 spells CASCTSGTTYEQYF. CDR3 nucleotide sequence: TGTGCCAGCTGTACTAGCGGGACCACCTACGAGCAGTACTTC.